These 14 T cell receptor beta chains came from one sample sequenced in a study of CD8+ T cells in alopecia areata. RNA, once extracted, was reverse transcribed into cDNA for use as the sequencing template. Clones were read by immunoSEQ multiplex PCR, and TCRdb kept only the in-frame ones, dropping some. Seen here are roughly 120,000 clones, roughly two fifths observed once, and the top ten hold 3% to 3.5%. Sequenced material: CD4+ T cells sorted from blood. These receptors came from a human donor with alopecia areata.

The sample holds one count of this clone. The rearrangement links TRBV6-5 to TRBJ1-1; tentative D call: TRBD1 (5 bases). The germline V and J ends were trimmed by 0 bases and 1 base, with 6 bases remaining between them. CDR1 is MNHEY, CDR2 SVGAGI, per germline. This CDR3 spans 14 amino acids. The CDR3 DNA reads TGTGCCAGCAGTTACTCTGGGGGGAACACTGAAGCTTTCTTT. It translates to CASSYSGGNTEAFF.

J is TRBJ1-6 and V is TRBV4-3, with D unresolved. Deletions cut 1 base from V and 9 bases from J, with 7 bases between. Germline values: CDR1 LGHNA, CDR2 YSLEER. This CDR3 comprises 13 residues. The CDR3 here is CASSQAAGSPLHF. The CDR3 DNA follows: TGCGCCAGCAGCCAAGCCGCAGGTTCACCCCTCCACTTT.

V gene TRBV19 combines with J gene TRBJ2-7; 9 bases align to TRBD2. The germline V gene has CDR1 LNHDA and CDR2 SQIVND (reference sequence). J was trimmed by 6 bases and V by 5 bases; bases with no gene match: 5. The CDR3 contains 13 residues. The chain's CDR3 is CASSRRLAAEQYF. CDR3 nucleotide sequence: TGTGCCAGTAGTCGGAGACTAGCGGCCGAGCAGTACTTC.

The V gene is TRBV5-6, the J gene TRBJ2-5, with D possibly being TRBD1 or TRBD2 (6 bases each). Germline CDR1 reads SGHDT; CDR2 reads YYEEEE. Trimming removed 3 bases from V and 7 bases from J, with 16 bases in between. This CDR3 spans 14 amino acids. The CDR3 DNA reads TGTGCCAGCAGCTCGGGGGCTGTCTTAGGGACCCAGTACTTC. Encoded protein: CASSSGAVLGTQYF.

This clone came up a few times. The CDR3 loop reads CSVERGLPTDTQYF. The CDR3 bases are TGCAGCGTTGAGAGGGGACTTCCCACAGATACGCAGTATTTT. The chain carries TRBV29-1 and TRBJ2-3; possible D gene TRBD2, 6 bases. The germline V gene encodes CDR1 SQVTM and CDR2 ANQGSEA. Trimming removed 3 bases at V and 2 bases at J, with 12 bases between. CDR3 size: 14 residues.

This chain joins TRBV28 and TRBJ2-7; D unclear. The CDR3 runs to 14 residues. Germline lookup yields CDR1 MDHEN and CDR2 SYDVKM. V lost 5 bases to trimming and J lost 0 bases, with 11 bases between them. CDR3 region: CASSKDPGSYEQYF. CDR3 in DNA: TGTGCCAGCAGTAAGGACCCGGGCTCCTACGAGCAGTACTTC. The whole variable domain, remainder taken from reference TRBV28 and TRBJ2-7, is DVKVTQSSRYLVKRTGEKVFLECVQDMDHENMFWYRQDPGLGLRLIYFSYDVKMKEKGDIPEGYSVSREKKERFSLILESASTNQTSMYLCASSKDPGSYEQYFGPGTRLTVT.

This chain joins TRBV4-3 and TRBJ2-7, with TRBD2 identical over 9 bases. Germline values: CDR1 LGHNA, CDR2 YSLEER. The V gene end was trimmed by 1 base and the J gene end by 5 bases; junction bases not matched to a gene: 9. The CDR3 is made up of 16 amino acids. CDR3 in amino acids: CASSQGYSGRPDEQYF. CDR3 coding DNA: TGCGCCAGCAGCCAAGGATACAGCGGGAGGCCGGACGAGCAGTACTTC.

The chain is built from TRBV2 and TRBJ2-3, with D possibly being TRBD1 or TRBD2 (6 bases each). The germline V and J ends were trimmed by 6 bases and 1 base, with 11 bases remaining between them. CDR3 size: 14 residues. The germline V gene encodes CDR1 SNHLY and CDR2 FYNNEI. CDR3 sequence: CASRRGVRTDTQYF. The CDR3 nucleotides read TGTGCCAGCAGGAGGGGGGTTCGCACAGATACGCAGTATTTT. Full variable domain (outside the CDR3, taken from reference TRBV2 and TRBJ2-3): EPEVTQTPSHQVTQMGQEVILRCVPISNHLYFYWYRQILGQKVEFLVSFYNNEISEKSEIFDDQFSVERPDGSNFTLKIRSTKLEDSAMYFCASRRGVRTDTQYFGPGTRLTVL.

V is TRBV4-1 and J is TRBJ2-1, with D tentatively TRBD1 or TRBD2 (6 bases each). The CDR3 is made up of 17 amino acids. Looked up from germline, CDR1 is MGHRA and CDR2 is YSYEKL. Deletions cut 0 bases from V and 0 bases from J, with 12 bases between. The CDR3 loop is CASSQEKGGHSYNEQFF. CDR3 bases: TGCGCCAGCAGCCAAGAAAAGGGGGGTCACTCCTACAATGAGCAGTTCTTC.

In this sample, this clone turned up a few times. The chain combines TRBV4-3 with TRBJ1-5, with 10 bases matching TRBD1. The J segment lost 3 bases and the V segment lost 0 bases, leaving 5 bases of the junction unmatched. The CDR3 length is 17 residues. Germline CDR1 LGHNA, CDR2 YSLEER. The DNA for the CDR3 is TGCGCCAGCAGCCAAGATCCCGGGACAGGGGACAATCAGCCCCAGCATTTT. It specifies CASSQDPGTGDNQPQHF.

The chain is built from TRBV25-1 and TRBJ2-3; D remains ambiguous. Germline V gene lookup returns CDR1 MGHDK and CDR2 SYGVNS. This CDR3 has 13 residues. Trimming shortened V by 6 bases and J by 1 base, and 8 bases separated the two germline ends. The CDR3 region has the DNA TGTGCCAGCAGGGAGTCCGGCACAGATACGCAGTATTTT. This translates into CASRESGTDTQYF. Filled out from reference TRBV25-1 and TRBJ2-3, the complete variable domain reads EADIYQTPRYLVIGTGKKITLECSQTMGHDKMYWYQQDPGMELHLIHYSYGVNSTEKGDLSSESTVSRIRTEHFPLTLESARPSHTSQYLCASRESGTDTQYFGPGTRLTVL.

The chain employs TRBV29-1 and TRBJ2-1, with 9 positions matching TRBD1. Germline V gene lookup returns CDR1 SQVTM and CDR2 ANQGSEA. The CDR3 is made up of 14 amino acids. J lost 6 bases, V lost 5 bases, and 8 bases had no gene match. The CDR3 DNA follows: TGCAGCGTTAGGGACAGGGCGGTTATCAATGAGCAGTTCTTC. It is translated as CSVRDRAVINEQFF.

The chain joins TRBV5-6 to TRBJ2-5, with 12 bases fitting TRBD2. Unmatched junction bases numbered 8, after V lost 4 bases and J lost 7 bases. Looked up from germline, CDR1 is SGHDT and CDR2 is YYEEEE. This CDR3 has 15 residues. The CDR3 DNA reads TGTGCCAGCAGCGGGGGACTAGCGGGCGGACTGACCCAGTACTTC. Residues: CASSGGLAGGLTQYF.

This clone has just a few counts. This sequence joins TRBV15 and TRBJ2-7; a possible D gene is TRBD1 (5 bases). The CDR3 runs to 16 residues. Germline assignment: CDR1 LNHNV and CDR2 YYDKDF (reference sequence). Trimming took 0 bases from V and 5 from J, leaving 17 bases between them. The CDR3 here is CATSRDPLSKGDEQYF. CDR3 sequence (DNA): TGTGCCACCAGCAGAGACCCTCTATCCAAAGGGGACGAGCAGTACTTC.